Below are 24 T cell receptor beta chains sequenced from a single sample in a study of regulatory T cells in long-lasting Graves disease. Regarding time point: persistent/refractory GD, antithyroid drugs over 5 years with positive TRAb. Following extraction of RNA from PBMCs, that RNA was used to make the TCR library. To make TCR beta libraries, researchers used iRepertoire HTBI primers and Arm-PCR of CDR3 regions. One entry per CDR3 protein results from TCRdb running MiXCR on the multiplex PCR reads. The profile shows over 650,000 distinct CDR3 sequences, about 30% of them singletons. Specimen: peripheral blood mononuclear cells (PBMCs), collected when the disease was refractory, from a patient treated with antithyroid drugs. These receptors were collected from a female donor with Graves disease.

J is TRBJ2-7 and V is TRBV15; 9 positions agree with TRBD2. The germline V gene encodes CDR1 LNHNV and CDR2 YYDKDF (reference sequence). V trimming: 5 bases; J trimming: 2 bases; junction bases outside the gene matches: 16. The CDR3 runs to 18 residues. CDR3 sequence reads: CATSRDVLGLARPYEQYF. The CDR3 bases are TGTGCCACCAGCCGGGACGTTCTAGGACTAGCGCGCCCCTACGAGCAGTACTTC.

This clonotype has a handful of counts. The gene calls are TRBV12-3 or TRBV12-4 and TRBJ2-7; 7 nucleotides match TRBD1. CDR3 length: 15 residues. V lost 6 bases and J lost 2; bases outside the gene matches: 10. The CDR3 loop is CASSPGTTGAYEQYF. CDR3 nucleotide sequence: TGTGCCAGCAGCCCGGGTACCACAGGGGCCTACGAGCAGTACTTC.

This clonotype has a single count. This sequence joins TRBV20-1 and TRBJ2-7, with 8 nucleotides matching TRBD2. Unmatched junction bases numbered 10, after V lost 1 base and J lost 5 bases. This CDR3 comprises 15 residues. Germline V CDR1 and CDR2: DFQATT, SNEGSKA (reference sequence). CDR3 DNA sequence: TGCAGTGCTAGAGGCCCCCGAGCGGGAGACCACGAGCAGTACTTC. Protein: CSARGPRAGDHEQYF.

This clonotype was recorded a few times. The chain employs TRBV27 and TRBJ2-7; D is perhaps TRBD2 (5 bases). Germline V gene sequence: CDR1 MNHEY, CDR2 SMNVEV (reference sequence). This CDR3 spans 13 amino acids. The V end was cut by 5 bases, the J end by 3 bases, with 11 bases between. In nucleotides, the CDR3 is TGTGCCAGCAGTGCCGGGGTGGGCTACGAGCAGTACTTC. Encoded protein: CASSAGVGYEQYF.

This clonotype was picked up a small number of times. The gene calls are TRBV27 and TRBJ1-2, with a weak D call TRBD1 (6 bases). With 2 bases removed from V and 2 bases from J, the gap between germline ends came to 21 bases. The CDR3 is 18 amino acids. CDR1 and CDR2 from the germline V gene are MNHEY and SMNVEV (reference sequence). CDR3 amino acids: CASSLKGGTSRPNYGYTF. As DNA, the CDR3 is TGTGCCAGCAGTTTAAAGGGGGGGACATCCCGGCCCAACTATGGCTACACCTTC.

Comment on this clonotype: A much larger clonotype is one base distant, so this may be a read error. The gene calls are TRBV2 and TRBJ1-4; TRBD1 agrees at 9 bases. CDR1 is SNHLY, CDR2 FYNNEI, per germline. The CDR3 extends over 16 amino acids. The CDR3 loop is CASSEWKATGGEELFF. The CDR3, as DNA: TGTGCCAGCAGTGAATGGAAGGCGACAGGGGGTGAAGAACTGTTTTTT.

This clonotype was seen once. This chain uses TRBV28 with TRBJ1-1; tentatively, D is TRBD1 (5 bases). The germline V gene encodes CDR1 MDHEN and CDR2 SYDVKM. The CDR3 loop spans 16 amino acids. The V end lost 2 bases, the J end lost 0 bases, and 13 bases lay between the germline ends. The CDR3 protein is CASSLNWAGLNTEAFF. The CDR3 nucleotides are TGTGCCAGCAGTTTAAACTGGGCAGGGTTGAACACTGAAGCTTTCTTT.

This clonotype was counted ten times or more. Written as DNA, the CDR3 is TGTGCCAGCAGCCGTACAGGGTACAATGAAAAACTGTTTTTT. Protein sequence: CASSRTGYNEKLFF. The chain joins TRBV12-3 or TRBV12-4 to TRBJ1-4, with a tentative D call TRBD1 (6 bases). There are 14 residues in the CDR3. The germline V and J ends were trimmed by 6 bases and 5 bases, with 13 bases remaining between them.

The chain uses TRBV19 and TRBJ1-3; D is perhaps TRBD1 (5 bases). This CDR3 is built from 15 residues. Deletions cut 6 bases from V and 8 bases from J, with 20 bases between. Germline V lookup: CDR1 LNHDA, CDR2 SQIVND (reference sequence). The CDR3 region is CASSTGTAGPDTIYF. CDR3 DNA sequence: TGTGCCAGTAGCACCGGGACTGCGGGGCCGGACACCATATATTTT.

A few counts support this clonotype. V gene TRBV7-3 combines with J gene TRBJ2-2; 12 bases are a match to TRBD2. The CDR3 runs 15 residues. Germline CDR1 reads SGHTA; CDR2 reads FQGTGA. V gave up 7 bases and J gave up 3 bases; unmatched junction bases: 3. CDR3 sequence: CASNLAGGDTGELFF. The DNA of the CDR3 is TGTGCCAGCAATCTAGCGGGAGGGGACACCGGGGAGCTGTTTTTT. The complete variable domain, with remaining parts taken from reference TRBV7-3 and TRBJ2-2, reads GAGVSQTPSNKVTEKGKYVELRCDPISGHTALYWYRQSLGQGPEFLIYFQGTGAADDSGLPNDRFFAVRPEGSVSTLKIQRTERGDSAVYLCASNLAGGDTGELFFGEGSRLTVL.

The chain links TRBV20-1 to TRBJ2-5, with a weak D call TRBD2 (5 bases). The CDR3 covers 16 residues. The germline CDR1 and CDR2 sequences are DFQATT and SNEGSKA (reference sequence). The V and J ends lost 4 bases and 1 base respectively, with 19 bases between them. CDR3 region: CSANYNSASPQETQYF. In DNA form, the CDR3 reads TGCAGTGCTAACTACAATAGCGCCTCCCCCCAAGAGACCCAGTACTTC.

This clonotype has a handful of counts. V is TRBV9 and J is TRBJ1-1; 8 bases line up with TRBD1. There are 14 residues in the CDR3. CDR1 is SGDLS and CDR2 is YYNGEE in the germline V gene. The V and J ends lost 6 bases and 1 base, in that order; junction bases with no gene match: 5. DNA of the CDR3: TGTGCCAGCACCCCCGACAGGGGGAACACTGAAGCTTTCTTT. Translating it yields CASTPDRGNTEAFF.

CDR3 sequence: CASSEEVLPGELFF. The CDR3 DNA reads as TGTGCCAGCAGTGAAGAGGTGCTGCCCGGGGAGCTGTTTTTT. The chain couples TRBV6-1 to TRBJ2-2; D remains unclear. Trimming removed 1 base at V and 6 bases at J, with 9 bases between. The CDR3 runs to 14 residues. CDR1 MNHNS and CDR2 SASEGT come from the germline V gene.

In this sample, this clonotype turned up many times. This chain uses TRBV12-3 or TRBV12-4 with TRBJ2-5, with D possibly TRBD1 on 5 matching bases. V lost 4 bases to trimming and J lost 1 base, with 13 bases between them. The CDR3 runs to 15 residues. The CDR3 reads CASSSMRTRQETQYF. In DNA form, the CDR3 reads TGTGCCAGCAGTTCTATGAGGACACGCCAAGAGACCCAGTACTTC.

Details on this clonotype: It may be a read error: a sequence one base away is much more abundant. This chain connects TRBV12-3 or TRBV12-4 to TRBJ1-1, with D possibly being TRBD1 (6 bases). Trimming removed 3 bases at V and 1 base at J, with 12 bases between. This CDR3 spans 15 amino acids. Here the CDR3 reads CASSFVRGPNTEAFF. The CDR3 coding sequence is TGTGCCAGCAGTTTCGTTCGGGGGCCGAACACTGAAGCTTTCTTT.

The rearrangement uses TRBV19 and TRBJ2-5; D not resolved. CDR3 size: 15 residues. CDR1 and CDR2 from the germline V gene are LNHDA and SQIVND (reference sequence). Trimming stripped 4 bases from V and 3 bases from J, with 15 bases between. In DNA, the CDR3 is TGTGCCAGTAGTAAGGCGACGCTCGGAAAAGAGACCCAGTACTTC. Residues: CASSKATLGKETQYF.

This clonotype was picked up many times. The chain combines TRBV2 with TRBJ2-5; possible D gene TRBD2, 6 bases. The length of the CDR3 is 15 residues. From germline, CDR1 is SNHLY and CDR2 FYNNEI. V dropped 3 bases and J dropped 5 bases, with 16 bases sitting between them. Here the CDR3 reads CASSDLATLGETQYF. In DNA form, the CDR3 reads TGTGCCAGCAGTGACCTAGCGACCCTGGGGGAGACCCAGTACTTC. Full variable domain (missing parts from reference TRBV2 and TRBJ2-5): EPEVTQTPSHQVTQMGQEVILRCVPISNHLYFYWYRQILGQKVEFLVSFYNNEISEKSEIFDDQFSVERPDGSNFTLKIRSTKLEDSAMYFCASSDLATLGETQYFGPGTRLLVL.

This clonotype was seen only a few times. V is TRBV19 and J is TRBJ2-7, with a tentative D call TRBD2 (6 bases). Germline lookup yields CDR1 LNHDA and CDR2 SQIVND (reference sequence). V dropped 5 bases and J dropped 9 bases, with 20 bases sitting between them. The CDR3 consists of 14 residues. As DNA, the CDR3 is TGTGCCAGTAGTCTCCGGGGACCGGGAGTAGCGCAGTACTTC. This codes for CASSLRGPGVAQYF.

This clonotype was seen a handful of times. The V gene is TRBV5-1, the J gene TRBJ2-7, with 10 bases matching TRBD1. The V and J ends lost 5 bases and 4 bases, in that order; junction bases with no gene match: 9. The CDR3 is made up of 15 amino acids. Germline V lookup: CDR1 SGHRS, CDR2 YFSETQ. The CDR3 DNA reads TGCGCCAGCAGGGCGTCTAGGGGACAGGGGTACGAGCAGTACTTC. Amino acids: CASRASRGQGYEQYF. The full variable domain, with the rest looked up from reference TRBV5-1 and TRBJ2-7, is KAGVTQTPRYLIKTRGQQVTLSCSPISGHRSVSWYQQTPGQGLQFLFEYFSETQRNKGNFPGRFSGRQFSNSRSEMNVSTLELGDSALYLCASRASRGQGYEQYFGPGTRLTVT.

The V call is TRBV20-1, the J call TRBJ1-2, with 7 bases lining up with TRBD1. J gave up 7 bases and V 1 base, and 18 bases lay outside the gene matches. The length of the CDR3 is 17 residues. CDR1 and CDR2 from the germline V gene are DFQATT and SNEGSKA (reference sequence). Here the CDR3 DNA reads TGCAGTGCTAGAGTCCTCCGGGACAGTCTAAACAGCGGTGGCTACACCTTC. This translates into CSARVLRDSLNSGGYTF.

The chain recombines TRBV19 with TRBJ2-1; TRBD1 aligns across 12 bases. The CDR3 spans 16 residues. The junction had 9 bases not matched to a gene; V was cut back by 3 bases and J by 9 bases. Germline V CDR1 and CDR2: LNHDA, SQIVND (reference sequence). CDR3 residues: CASSIRDRGPGSEQFF. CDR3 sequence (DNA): TGTGCCAGTAGTATTCGGGACAGGGGGCCGGGGAGTGAGCAGTTCTTC.

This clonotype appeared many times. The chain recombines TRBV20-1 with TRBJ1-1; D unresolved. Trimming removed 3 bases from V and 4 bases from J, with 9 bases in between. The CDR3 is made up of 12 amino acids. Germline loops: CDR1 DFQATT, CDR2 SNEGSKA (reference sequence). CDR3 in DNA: TGCAGTGCTAGTCGTCTAAGCACTGAAGCTTTCTTT. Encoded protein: CSASRLSTEAFF.

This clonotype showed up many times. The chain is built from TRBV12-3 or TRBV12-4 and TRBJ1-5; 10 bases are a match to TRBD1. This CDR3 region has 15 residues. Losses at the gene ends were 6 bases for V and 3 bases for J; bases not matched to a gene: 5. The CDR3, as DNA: TGTGCCAGCAGCCCGGGACAGGGGCCCAATCAGCCCCAGCATTTT. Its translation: CASSPGQGPNQPQHF.

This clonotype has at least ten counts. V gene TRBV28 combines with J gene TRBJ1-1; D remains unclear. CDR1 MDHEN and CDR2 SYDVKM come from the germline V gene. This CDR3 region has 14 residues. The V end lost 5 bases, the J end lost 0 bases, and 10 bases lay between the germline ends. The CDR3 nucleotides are TGTGCCAGCAGTCCCTATGATTTGAACACTGAAGCTTTCTTT. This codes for CASSPYDLNTEAFF.